These T cell receptor beta chains were read from a single sample in a study of cytomegalovirus exposure and HLA in healthy donors. Clones were read by immunoSEQ multiplex PCR, and TCRdb kept only the in-frame ones, dropping some. The sample has 65,000 to 95,000 clones, 90% to 95% seen once. Source material: PBMCs. The receptors derive from a man between 18 and 35 years old in good health and CMV-seronegative. CDR3s include the opening cysteine and the closing phenylalanine or tryptophan. A D gene is named only where the DNA matches it firmly. Only some rows state a clone size, as once, few, many or a class for expanded clones.

d_gene	v_gene	j_gene	abundance	CDR3aa	CDR3nt
NA	TRBV6-5	TRBJ1-2	NA	CATLRGASGGYTF	TGTGCCACCCTTCGGGGGGCGTCAGGTGGCTACACCTTC
NA	TRBV27	TRBJ1-1	NA	CASSFLGAGEDTEAFF	TGTGCCAGCAGTTTTCTTGGGGCAGGGGAAGACACTGAAGCTTTCTTT
NA	TRBV28	TRBJ1-2	NA	CASSLFLAGRPGGYTF	TGTGCCAGCAGTTTATTTTTGGCAGGGAGGCCAGGTGGCTACACCTTC
NA	TRBV5-6	TRBJ1-1	NA	CASSLVRGTEAFF	TGTGCCAGCAGCTTGGTGAGAGGCACTGAAGCTTTCTTT
TRBD2	TRBV9	TRBJ2-2	NA	CASSPRLAGNTGELFF	TGTGCCAGCAGCCCCAGACTAGCGGGGAACACCGGGGAGCTGTTTTTT
TRBD1	TRBV5-6	TRBJ2-3	NA	CASSLNPAGRGWVTQYF	TGTGCCAGCAGCTTGAACCCTGCAGGCAGGGGGTGGGTTACGCAGTATTTT
TRBD1	TRBV10-3	TRBJ2-7	NA	CAIERGQGSEQYF	TGTGCCATCGAAAGGGGGCAAGGGTCCGAGCAGTACTTC
NA	TRBV11-2	TRBJ2-1	NA	CASSLYRGTLDEQFF	TGTGCCAGCAGCTTATATAGGGGTACTTTGGATGAGCAGTTCTTC
NA	TRBV7-9	TRBJ2-2	NA	CASSSVGQENTGELFF	TGTGCCAGCAGCTCCGTGGGGCAGGAGAACACCGGGGAGCTGTTTTTT
NA	TRBV10-3	TRBJ1-2	once	CAISESLDSFYGYTF	TGTGCCATCAGTGAATCGCTGGACAGCTTCTATGGCTACACCTTC
NA	TRBV4-3	TRBJ1-4	NA	CASSLSGAMGEKLFF	TGCGCCAGCAGCCTATCAGGGGCAATGGGTGAAAAACTGTTTTTT
TRBD1	TRBV5-1	TRBJ1-4	NA	CASSFGTGGSGFEKLFF	TGCGCCAGCAGCTTCGGGACAGGGGGAAGTGGTTTTGAAAAACTGTTTTTT
TRBD1	TRBV7-6	TRBJ1-1	NA	CASSLFRQGPNTEAFF	TGTGCCAGCAGCTTATTTCGACAGGGTCCGAACACTGAAGCTTTCTTT
NA	TRBV7-2	TRBJ2-5	NA	CASSLGGGLETQYF	TGTGCCAGCAGCTTGGGGGGGGGCCTAGAGACCCAGTACTTC
NA	TRBV29-1	TRBJ1-1	NA	CSVADNTEAFF	TGCAGCGTCGCAGATAACACTGAAGCTTTCTTT
NA	TRBV5-4	TRBJ1-1	once	CASRWQGGDTEAFF	TGTGCCAGCAGATGGCAGGGAGGGGACACTGAAGCTTTCTTT
TRBD2	TRBV19	TRBJ2-7	once	CASRKASGASYEQYF	TGTGCCAGTAGGAAAGCTAGCGGGGCTTCCTACGAGCAGTACTTC
NA	TRBV6-1	TRBJ2-7	NA	CASSEALTDSSYEQYF	TGTGCCAGCAGTGAAGCACTGACAGATAGCTCCTACGAGCAGTACTTC
NA	TRBV2	TRBJ2-7	few	CASSAIMSGGTQYF	TGTGCCAGCAGTGCAATAATGAGTGGGGGGACGCAGTACTTC
TRBD1	TRBV13	TRBJ1-2	NA	CASSPRDRGITNYGYTF	TGTGCCAGCAGCCCGAGGGACAGGGGAATAACTAACTATGGCTACACCTTC